The 2 T cell receptor beta chains given below trace back to one sample, sequenced in a study of blood T cell repertoires in COVID-19. Using immunoSEQ multiplex PCR, the repertoire was profiled, and TCRdb retains in-frame clones only, with some absent. The sample shows roughly 100,000 clones, about 90% of them seen only once. The sequenced material came from peripheral blood. These receptor sequences come from a human donor in a cohort sampled during active COVID-19.

This clone was observed once. J is TRBJ1-6 and V is TRBV7-8, with a possible D match to TRBD1 (5 bases). V was trimmed by 6 bases and J by 9 bases, leaving 15 bases between them. The CDR3 loop spans 14 amino acids. Germline CDR1 is SGHVS and CDR2 is FQNEAQ. CDR3 sequence: CASRTYAQGSPLHF. The DNA of the CDR3 is TGTGCCAGCAGAACCTATGCTCAGGGTTCACCCCTCCACTTT.

This rearrangement joins TRBV29-1 to TRBJ2-5; 12 bases are a match to TRBD2. The CDR3 runs 14 residues. The germline V gene has CDR1 SQVTM and CDR2 ANQGSEA. V was clipped by 6 bases and J by 5 bases; unmatched bases: 7. The chain's CDR3 is CSVNTGLAGETQYF. The CDR3 coding sequence is TGCAGCGTAAATACGGGACTAGCGGGTGAGACCCAGTACTTC.